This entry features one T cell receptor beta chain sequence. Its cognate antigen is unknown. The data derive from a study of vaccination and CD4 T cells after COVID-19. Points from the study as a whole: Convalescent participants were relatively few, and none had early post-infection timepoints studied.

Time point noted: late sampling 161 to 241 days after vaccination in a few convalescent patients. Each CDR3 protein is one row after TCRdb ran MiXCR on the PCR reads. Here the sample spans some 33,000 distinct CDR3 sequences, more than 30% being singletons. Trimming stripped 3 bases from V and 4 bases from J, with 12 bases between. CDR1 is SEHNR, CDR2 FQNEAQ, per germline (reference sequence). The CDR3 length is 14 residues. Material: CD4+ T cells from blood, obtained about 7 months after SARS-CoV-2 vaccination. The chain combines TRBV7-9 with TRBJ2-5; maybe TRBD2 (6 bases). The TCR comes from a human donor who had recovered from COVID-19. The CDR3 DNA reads TGTGCCAGCAGCTTTACCGGGACTCGAGAGACCCAGTACTTC. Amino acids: CASSFTGTRETQYF.